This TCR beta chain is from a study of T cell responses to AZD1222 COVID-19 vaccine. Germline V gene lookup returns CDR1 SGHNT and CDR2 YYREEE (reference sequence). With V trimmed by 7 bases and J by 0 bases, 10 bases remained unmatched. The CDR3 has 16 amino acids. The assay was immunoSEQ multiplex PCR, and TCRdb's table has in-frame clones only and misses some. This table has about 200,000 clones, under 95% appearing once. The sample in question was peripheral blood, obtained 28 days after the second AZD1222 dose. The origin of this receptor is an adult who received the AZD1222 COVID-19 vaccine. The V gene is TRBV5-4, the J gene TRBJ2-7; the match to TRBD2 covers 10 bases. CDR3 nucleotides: TGTGCCAGCGAATCTAGCGGGGGAAACCCCTCCTACGAGCAGTACTTC. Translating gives CASESSGGNPSYEQYF.